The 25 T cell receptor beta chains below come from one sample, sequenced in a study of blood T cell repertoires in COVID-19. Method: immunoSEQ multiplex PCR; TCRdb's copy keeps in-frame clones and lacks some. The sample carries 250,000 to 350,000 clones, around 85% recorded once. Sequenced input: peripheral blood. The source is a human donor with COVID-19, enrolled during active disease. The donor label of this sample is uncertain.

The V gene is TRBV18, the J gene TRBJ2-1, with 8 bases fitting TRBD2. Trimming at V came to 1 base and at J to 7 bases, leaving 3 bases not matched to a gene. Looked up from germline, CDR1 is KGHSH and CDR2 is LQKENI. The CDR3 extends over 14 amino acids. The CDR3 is CASSPRGRPNEQFF. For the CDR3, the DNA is TGTGCCAGCTCACCACGCGGGAGGCCAAATGAGCAGTTCTTC.

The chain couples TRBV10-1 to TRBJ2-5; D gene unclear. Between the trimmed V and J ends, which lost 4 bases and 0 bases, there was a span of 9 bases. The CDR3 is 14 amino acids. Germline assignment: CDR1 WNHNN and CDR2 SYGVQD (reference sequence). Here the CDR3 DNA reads TGCGCCAGCAGTGCCAAAAGCGACCAAGAGACCCAGTACTTC. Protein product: CASSAKSDQETQYF.

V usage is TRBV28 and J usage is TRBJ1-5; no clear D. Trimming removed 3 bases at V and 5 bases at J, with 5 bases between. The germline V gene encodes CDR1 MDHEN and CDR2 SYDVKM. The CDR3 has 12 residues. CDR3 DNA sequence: TGTGCCAGCAGTTTGAGAGATCAGCCCCAGCATTTT. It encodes CASSLRDQPQHF.

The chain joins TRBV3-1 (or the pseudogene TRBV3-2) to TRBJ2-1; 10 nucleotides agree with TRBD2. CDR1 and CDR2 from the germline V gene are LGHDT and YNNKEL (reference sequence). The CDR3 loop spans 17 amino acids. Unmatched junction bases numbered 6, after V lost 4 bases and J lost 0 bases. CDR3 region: CASSPGLAASSYNEQFF. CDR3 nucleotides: TGTGCCAGCAGCCCCGGACTAGCGGCCAGCTCCTACAATGAGCAGTTCTTC.

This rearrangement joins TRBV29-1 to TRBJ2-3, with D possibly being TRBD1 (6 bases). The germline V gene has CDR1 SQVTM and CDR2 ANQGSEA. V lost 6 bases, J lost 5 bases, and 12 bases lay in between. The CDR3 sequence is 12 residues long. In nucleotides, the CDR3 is TGCAGCGTGCGGACAGTGGGAGATACGCAGTATTTT. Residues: CSVRTVGDTQYF.

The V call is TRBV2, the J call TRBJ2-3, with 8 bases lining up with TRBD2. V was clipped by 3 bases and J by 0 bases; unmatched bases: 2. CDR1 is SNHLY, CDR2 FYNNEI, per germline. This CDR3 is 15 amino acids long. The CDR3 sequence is CASSDGGGSTDTQYF. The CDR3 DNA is TGTGCCAGCAGTGACGGGGGGGGGAGCACAGATACGCAGTATTTT.

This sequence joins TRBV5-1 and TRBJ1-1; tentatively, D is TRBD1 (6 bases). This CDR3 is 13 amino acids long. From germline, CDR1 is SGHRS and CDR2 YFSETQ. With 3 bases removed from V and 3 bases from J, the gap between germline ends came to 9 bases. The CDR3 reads CASSSTGDTEAFF. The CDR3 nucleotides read TGCGCCAGCAGCTCGACAGGAGACACTGAAGCTTTCTTT.

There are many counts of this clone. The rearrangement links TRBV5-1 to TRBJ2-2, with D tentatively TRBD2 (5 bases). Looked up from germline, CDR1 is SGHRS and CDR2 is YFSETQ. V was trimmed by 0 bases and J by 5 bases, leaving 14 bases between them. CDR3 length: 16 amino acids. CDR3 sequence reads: CASSLAGSPGTGELFF. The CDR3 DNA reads TGCGCCAGCAGCTTGGCCGGGTCCCCGGGGACCGGGGAGCTGTTTTTT.

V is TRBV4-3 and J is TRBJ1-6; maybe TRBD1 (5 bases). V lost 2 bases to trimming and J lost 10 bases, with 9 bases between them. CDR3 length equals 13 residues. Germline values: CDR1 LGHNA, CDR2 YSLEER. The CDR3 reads CASSQSGVSPLHF. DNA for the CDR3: TGCGCCAGCAGCCAATCGGGGGTATCACCCCTCCACTTT.

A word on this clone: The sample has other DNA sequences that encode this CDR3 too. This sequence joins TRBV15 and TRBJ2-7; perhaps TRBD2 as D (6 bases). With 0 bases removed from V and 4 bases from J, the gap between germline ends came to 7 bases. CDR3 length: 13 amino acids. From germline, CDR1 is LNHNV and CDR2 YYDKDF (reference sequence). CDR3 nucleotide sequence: TGTGCCACCAGCAGAGATGCGGGATACGAGCAGTACTTC. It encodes CATSRDAGYEQYF.

CDR3: CASKRAGWVDEQFF. CDR3 DNA: TGCGCCAGCAAGCGAGCGGGATGGGTTGATGAGCAGTTCTTC. The V call is TRBV5-1, the J call TRBJ2-1; 7 bases line up with TRBD2. This CDR3 comprises 14 residues. CDR1 SGHRS and CDR2 YFSETQ come from the germline V gene. The ends lost 6 bases at V and 8 bases at J; junction bases unmatched: 11.

The CDR3 DNA reads as TGCGCCAGCAGCTTGGACAGACAGGGGGCAAAAGCTTTCTTT. Its translation is CASSLDRQGAKAFF. The rearrangement links TRBV5-1 to TRBJ1-1; TRBD1 aligns across 10 bases. Trimming removed 0 bases from V and 9 bases from J; junction bases left unmatched: 5. This CDR3 is built from 14 residues. Germline values: CDR1 SGHRS, CDR2 YFSETQ.

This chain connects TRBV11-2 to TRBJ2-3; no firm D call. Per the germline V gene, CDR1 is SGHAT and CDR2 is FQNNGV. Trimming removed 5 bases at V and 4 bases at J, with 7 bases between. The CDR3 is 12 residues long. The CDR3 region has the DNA TGTGCCAGCAGCCCCCCTTCAGATACGCAGTATTTT. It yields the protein CASSPPSDTQYF.

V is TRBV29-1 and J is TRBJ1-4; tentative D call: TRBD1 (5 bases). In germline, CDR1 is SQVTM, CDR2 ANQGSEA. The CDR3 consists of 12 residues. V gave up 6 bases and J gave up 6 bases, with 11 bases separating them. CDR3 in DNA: TGCAGCGTCCGGGGGGATGATGAAAAACTGTTTTTT. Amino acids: CSVRGDDEKLFF.

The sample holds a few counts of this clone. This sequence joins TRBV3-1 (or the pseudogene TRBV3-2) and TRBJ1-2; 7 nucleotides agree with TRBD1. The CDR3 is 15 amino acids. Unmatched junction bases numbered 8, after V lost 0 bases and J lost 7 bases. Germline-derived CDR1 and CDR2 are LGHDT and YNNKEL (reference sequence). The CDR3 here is CASSQDSVTGVGYTF. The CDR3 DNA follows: TGTGCCAGCAGCCAAGATTCGGTTACAGGGGTTGGCTACACCTTC.

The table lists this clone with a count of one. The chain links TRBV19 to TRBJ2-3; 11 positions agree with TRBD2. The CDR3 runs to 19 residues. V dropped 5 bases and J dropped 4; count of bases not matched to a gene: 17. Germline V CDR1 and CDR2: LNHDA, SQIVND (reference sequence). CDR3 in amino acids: CASSAPPSGRSGWADTQYF. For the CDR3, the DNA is TGTGCCAGTAGTGCCCCTCCTAGCGGGAGGAGTGGGTGGGCAGATACGCAGTATTTT.

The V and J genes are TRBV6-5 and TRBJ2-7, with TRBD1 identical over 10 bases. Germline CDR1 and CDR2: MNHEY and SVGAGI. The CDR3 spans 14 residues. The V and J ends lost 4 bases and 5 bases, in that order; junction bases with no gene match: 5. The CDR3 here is CASSWGQGRDEQYF. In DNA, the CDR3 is TGTGCCAGCAGTTGGGGACAGGGGAGAGACGAGCAGTACTTC.

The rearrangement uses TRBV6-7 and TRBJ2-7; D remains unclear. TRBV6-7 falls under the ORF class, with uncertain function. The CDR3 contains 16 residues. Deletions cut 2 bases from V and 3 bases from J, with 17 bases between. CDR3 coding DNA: TGTGCCAGCAGTTACCAACCTGTCGGCGGAAACTACGAGCAGTACTTC. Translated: CASSYQPVGGNYEQYF.

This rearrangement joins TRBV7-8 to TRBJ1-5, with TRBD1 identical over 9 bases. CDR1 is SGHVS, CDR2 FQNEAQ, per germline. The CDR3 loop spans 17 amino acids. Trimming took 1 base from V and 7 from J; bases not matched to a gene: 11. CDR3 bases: TGTGCCAGCAGCTTAGGATATCGGGACAGGGTTGGACAGCCCCAGCATTTT. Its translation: CASSLGYRDRVGQPQHF.

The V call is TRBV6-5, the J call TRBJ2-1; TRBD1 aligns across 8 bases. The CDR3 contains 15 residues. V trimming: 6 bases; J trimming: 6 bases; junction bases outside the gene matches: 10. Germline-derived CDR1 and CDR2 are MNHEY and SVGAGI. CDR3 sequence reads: CASRPRTGSLNEQFF. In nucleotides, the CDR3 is TGTGCCAGCAGGCCTAGGACAGGGTCCCTCAATGAGCAGTTCTTC.

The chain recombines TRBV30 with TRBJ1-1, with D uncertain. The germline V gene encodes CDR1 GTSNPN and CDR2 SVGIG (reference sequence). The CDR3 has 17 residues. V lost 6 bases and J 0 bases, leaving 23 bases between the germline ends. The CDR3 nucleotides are TGTGCCTGCACTGGGAGCTTTGACGGTTACATGAACACTGAAGCTTTCTTT. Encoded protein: CACTGSFDGYMNTEAFF.

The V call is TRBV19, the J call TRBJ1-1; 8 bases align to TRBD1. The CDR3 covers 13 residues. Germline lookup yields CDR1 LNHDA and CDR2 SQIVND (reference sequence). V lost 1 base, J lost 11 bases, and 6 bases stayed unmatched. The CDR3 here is CASSIGQGSPAFF. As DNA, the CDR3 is TGTGCCAGTAGTATAGGACAGGGGAGTCCGGCTTTCTTT.

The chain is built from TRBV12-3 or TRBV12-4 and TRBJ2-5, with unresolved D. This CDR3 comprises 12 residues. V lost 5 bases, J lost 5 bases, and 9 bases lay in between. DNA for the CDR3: TGTGCCAGCAGTATTAATGTGGAGACCCAGTACTTC. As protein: CASSINVETQYF.

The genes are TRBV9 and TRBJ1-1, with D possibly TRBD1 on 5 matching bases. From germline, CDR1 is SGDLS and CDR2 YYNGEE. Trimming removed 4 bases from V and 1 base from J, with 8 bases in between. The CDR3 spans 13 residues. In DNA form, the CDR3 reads TGTGCCAGCAGCCCCGGGGGGAACACTGAAGCTTTCTTT. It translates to CASSPGGNTEAFF.

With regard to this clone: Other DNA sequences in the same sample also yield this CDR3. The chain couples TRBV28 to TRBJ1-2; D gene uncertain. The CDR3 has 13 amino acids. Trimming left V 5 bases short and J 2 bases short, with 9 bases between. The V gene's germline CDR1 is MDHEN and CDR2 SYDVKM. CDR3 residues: CASSLPQNYGYTF. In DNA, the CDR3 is TGTGCCAGCAGTCTTCCACAGAACTATGGCTACACCTTC.